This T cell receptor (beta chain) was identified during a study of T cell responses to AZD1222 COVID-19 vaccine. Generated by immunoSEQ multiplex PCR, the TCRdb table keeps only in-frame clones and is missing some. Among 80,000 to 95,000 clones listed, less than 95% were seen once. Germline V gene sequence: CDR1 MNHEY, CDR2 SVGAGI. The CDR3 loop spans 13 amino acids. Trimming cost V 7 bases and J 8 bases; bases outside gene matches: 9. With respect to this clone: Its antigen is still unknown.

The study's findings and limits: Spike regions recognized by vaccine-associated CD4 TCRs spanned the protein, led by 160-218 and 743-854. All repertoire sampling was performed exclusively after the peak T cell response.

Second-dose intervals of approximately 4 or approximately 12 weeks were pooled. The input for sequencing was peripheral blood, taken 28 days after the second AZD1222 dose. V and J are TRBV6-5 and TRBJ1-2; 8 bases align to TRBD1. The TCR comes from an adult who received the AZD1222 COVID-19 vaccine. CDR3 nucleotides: TGTGCCAGCACTATGACAGGGGATAAGGGCTACACCTTC. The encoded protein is CASTMTGDKGYTF.